This T cell receptor beta chain was retrieved from a study of Ad26.COV2.S vaccination and SARS-CoV-2 variants. Whole-study context: Ad26.COV2.S was injected intramuscularly once or twice, 56 days apart.

There are 12 residues in the CDR3. Germline V gives CDR1 SGHTA, CDR2 FQGTGA. The V end lost 4 bases, the J end lost 4 bases, and 4 bases lay between the germline ends. The assay was immunoSEQ multiplex PCR, and TCRdb's table has in-frame clones only and misses some. The sample contains about 350,000 clones, 75% to 90% of which appear only once. The sample's treatment: roughly 18 received Ad26.COV2.S at low or high dose, single or two shots; roughly five received placebo; per-sample allocation not given. Sample collection was performed on day 63 after the first vaccine or placebo injection. Sequencing was performed on peripheral blood, taken in a trial of Ad26.COV2.S vaccine versus placebo. The receptor comes from a person between 18 and 60 years old who received the Ad26.COV2.S COVID-19 vaccine or a placebo. The rearrangement uses TRBV7-3 and TRBJ2-2, with D unresolved. CDR3 protein: CASSSPTGELFF. In nucleotides, the CDR3 is TGTGCCAGCAGCTCCCCCACCGGGGAGCTGTTTTTT.